The next 3 T cell receptor beta chains were all read from a single sample in a study of blood T cell repertoires in COVID-19. The repertoire was sequenced with immunoSEQ multiplex PCR; TCRdb's copy has only in-frame clones and lacks some. The table has approximately 400,000 clones, 75% to 90% seen once; the top ten hold approximately 5%. The material sequenced was PBMCs or T cells enriched from blood (not recorded which). These receptors were obtained from a woman aged 50 to 60 who had recovered from COVID-19.

The rearrangement links TRBV7-2 to TRBJ2-1, with 8 bases that match TRBD2. The CDR3 is 15 amino acids. With 1 base clipped from V and 7 bases from J, the junction kept 6 bases outside the gene matches. Looked up from germline, CDR1 is SGHTA and CDR2 is FQGNSA. The CDR3, as DNA: TGTGCCAGCAGCTTAGTAAGCGGGGGCCGGAATGAGCAGTTCTTC. It specifies CASSLVSGGRNEQFF.

The chain couples TRBV4-3 to TRBJ2-1; D is perhaps TRBD2 (6 bases). CDR3 size: 14 residues. Germline V gene lookup returns CDR1 LGHNA and CDR2 YSLEER. The V end lost 4 bases, the J end lost 7 bases, and 14 bases lay between the germline ends. DNA for the CDR3: TGCGCCAGCAGCCGAGGGACTGCTGGAAATGAGCAGTTCTTC. Its protein product is CASSRGTAGNEQFF.

The chain carries TRBV19 and TRBJ2-7, with 9 bases aligning to TRBD1. Germline trimming cut 5 bases from V and 4 bases from J; bases unmatched to any gene: 9. This CDR3 has 15 amino acids. The V gene's germline CDR1 is LNHDA and CDR2 SQIVND (reference sequence). Here the CDR3 DNA reads TGTGCCAGTAGTCCGCGACAGGGGGATCTTTACGAGCAGTACTTC. This sequence encodes CASSPRQGDLYEQYF.